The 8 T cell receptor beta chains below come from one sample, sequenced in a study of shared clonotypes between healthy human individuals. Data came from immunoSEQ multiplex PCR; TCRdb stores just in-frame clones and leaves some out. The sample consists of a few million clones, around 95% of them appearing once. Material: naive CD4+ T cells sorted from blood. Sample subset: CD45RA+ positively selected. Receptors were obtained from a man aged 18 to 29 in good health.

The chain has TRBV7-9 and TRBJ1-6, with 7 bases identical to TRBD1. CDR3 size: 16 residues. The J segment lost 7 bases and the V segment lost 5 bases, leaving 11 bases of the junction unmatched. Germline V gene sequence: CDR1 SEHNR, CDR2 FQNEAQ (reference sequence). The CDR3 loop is CASSTPTGKGNSPLHF. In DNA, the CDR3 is TGTGCCAGCAGCACCCCGACAGGGAAGGGAAATTCACCCCTCCACTTT.

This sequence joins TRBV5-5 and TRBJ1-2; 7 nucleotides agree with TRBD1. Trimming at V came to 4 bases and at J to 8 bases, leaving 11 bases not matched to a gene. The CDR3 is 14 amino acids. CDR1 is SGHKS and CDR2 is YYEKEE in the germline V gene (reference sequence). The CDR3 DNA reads TGTGCCAGCAGCGTAGGACAGGTTCTCTCCGGCTACACCTTC. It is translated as CASSVGQVLSGYTF.

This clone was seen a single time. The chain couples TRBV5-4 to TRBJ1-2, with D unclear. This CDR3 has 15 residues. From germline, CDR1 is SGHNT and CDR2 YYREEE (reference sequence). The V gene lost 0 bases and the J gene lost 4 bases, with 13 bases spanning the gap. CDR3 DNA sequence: TGTGCCAGCAGCTTGGACCCCCCGTTCACCTATGGCTACACCTTC. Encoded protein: CASSLDPPFTYGYTF.

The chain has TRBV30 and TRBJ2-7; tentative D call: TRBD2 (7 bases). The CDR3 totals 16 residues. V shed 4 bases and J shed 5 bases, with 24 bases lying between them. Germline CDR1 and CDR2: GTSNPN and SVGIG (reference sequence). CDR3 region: CAWTGNLRGAAHEQYF. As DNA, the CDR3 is TGTGCCTGGACAGGAAACTTACGGGGGGCTGCTCACGAGCAGTACTTC. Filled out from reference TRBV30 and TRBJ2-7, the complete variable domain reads SQTIHQWPATLVQPVGSPLSLECTVEGTSNPNLYWYRQAAGRGLQLLFYSVGIGQISSEVPQNLSASRPQDRQFILSSKKLLLSDSGFYLCAWTGNLRGAAHEQYFGPGTRLTVT.

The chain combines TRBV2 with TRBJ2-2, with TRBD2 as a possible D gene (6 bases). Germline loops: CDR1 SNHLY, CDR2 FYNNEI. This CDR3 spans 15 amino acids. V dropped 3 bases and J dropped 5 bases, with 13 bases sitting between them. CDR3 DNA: TGTGCCAGCAGTGAGTCAGGAGGGGAAACCGGGGAGCTGTTTTTT. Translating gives CASSESGGETGELFF.

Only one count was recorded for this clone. This CDR3 is CASSSRQGTEAFF. CDR3 nucleotide sequence: TGTGCCAGCAGTTCGCGACAGGGCACTGAAGCTTTCTTT. The genes are TRBV6-5 and TRBJ1-1; 7 bases match TRBD1. The trim removed 4 bases at V and 4 bases at J, leaving 3 bases unmatched. The CDR3 runs to 13 residues. The germline gives CDR1 MNHEY, CDR2 SVGAGI.

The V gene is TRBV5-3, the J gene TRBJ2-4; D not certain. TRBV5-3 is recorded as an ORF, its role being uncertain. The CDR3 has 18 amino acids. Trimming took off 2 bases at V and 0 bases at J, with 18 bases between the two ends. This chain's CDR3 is CARSFLPPSGLAKNIQYF. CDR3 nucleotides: TGTGCCAGAAGCTTTTTGCCCCCATCCGGTTTAGCCAAAAACATTCAGTACTTC.

This chain's CDR3 is CASSHWGNQPQHF. The CDR3 DNA follows: TGTGCCAGCAGCCATTGGGGCAATCAGCCCCAGCATTTT. The rearrangement uses TRBV11-2 and TRBJ1-5; D gene uncertain. The V gene's germline CDR1 is SGHAT and CDR2 FQNNGV. With 5 bases removed from V and 2 bases from J, the gap between germline ends came to 7 bases. CDR3 length: 13 amino acids.